The sequence of this TCR beta chain was determined in a study of T cells after yellow fever vaccination. Study-wide results and caveats: Abundant bulk-population clonotypes could contaminate the FACS-sorted repertoires. Booster sampling recovered most clones from primary vaccination (around 96% CD4, around 90% CD8).

Many counts were recorded for this clonotype. As yet, its antigen is unknown. Unmatched junction bases numbered 6, after V lost 1 base and J lost 1 base. Germline lookup yields CDR1 MNHEY and CDR2 SVGAGI. The length of the CDR3 is 17 residues. Generation of TCR cDNA used 5'RACE template switching (which added a universal primer site and UMIs). TCRdb called the 5' RACE reads again in MiXCR, with one record for every CDR3 protein. Of 300,000 to 400,000 distinct CDR3 sequences listed, roughly 8.7% were seen once; the top ten hold about a sixth. This chain joins TRBV6-5 and TRBJ2-1; TRBD2 matches at 8 bases. The TCR sequence derives from a man aged 18 to 35 who received the YFV17D yellow fever vaccine. Material: PBMCs, obtained on the day of the first yellow fever vaccination. The CDR3 nucleotides read TGTGCCAGCAGTTACTATTTCGGGGGGGTGTCCTACAATGAGCAGTTCTTC. It is translated as CASSYYFGGVSYNEQFF.